The present entry profiles one T cell receptor beta chain with its context. Using its own MiXCR run on the 5' RACE reads, TCRdb lists one record per CDR3 protein. The table shows approximately 100,000 distinct CDR3 sequences, with under 30% occurring only once. The CDR3 runs 17 residues. The V end lost 0 bases, the J end lost 3 bases, and 17 bases lay between the germline ends. CDR1 and CDR2 from the germline V gene are DFQATT and SNEGSKA (reference sequence). The data stem from a study of CD8 T cells in ankylosing spondylitis. Input material: synovial fluid, either unsorted or a sorted T cell fraction (not recorded which). This clonotype was sampled from a male donor with ankylosing spondylitis. The rearrangement links TRBV20-1 to TRBJ2-2; TRBD1 might be the D (6 bases). CDR3: CSARDPGRQVDTGELFF. The CDR3 nucleotides read TGCAGTGCTAGAGATCCCGGCCGACAGGTGGACACCGGGGAGCTGTTTTTT.